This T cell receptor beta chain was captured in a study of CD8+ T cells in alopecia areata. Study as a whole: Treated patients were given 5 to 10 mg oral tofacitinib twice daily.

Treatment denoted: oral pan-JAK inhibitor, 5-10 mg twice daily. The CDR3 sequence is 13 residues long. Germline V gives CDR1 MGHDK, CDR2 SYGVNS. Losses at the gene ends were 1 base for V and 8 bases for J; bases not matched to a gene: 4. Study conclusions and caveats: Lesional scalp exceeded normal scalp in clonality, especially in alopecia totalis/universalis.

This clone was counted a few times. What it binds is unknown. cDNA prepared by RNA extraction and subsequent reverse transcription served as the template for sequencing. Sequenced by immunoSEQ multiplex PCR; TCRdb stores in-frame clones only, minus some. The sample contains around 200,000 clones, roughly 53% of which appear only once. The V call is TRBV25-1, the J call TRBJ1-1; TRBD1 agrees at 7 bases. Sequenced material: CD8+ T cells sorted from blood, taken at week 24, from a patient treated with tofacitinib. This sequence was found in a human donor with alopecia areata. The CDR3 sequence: CASSESRGAEAFF. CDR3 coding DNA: TGTGCCAGCAGTGAATCCAGGGGGGCAGAAGCTTTCTTT.